The 26 T cell receptor beta chains below were found in one sample sequenced in a study of shared clonotypes between healthy human individuals. The repertoire was sequenced with immunoSEQ multiplex PCR; TCRdb's copy has only in-frame clones and lacks some. The table shows roughly 1,500,000 clones, with nearly 99% occurring only once. The specimen sequenced was naive CD4+ T cells sorted from blood. Subset: CD45RA+ positively selected. Receptors were obtained from a man aged 30-40 years in good health.

This chain links TRBV29-1 with TRBJ1-2, with D possibly matching TRBD1 (6 bases). The germline V gene encodes CDR1 SQVTM and CDR2 ANQGSEA. This CDR3 is built from 13 residues. Trimming removed 6 bases from V and 4 bases from J, with 15 bases in between. CDR3: CSVQDSLSYGYTF. The DNA of the CDR3 is TGCAGCGTCCAGGACAGTTTATCCTATGGCTACACCTTC.

The genes are TRBV29-1 and TRBJ2-7; 7 bases are shared with TRBD1. CDR1 is SQVTM and CDR2 is ANQGSEA in the germline V gene. Trimming took 5 bases from V and 0 from J; bases not matched to a gene: 7. The CDR3 contains 14 residues. The CDR3 is CSVSGQRSSYEQYF. The CDR3 nucleotides are TGCAGCGTTTCGGGACAGCGGAGCTCCTACGAGCAGTACTTC.

As concerns this clone: Relative to the germline gene, one junction end is altered; a read error may explain this. The V call is TRBV28, the J call TRBJ2-7; 9 bases are a match to TRBD1. CDR1 is MDHEN, CDR2 SYDVKM, per germline. The CDR3 contains 14 residues. CDR3 amino acids: CASSARDRAPLNRF. The CDR3, as DNA: TGTGCCAGCAGTGCCCGGGACAGGGCCCCCTTGAATCGATTC.

The chain has TRBV25-1 and TRBJ1-2; D is unresolved. The CDR3 has 12 amino acids. CDR1 and CDR2 (germline): MGHDK, SYGVNS. Trimming pared 1 base from V and 4 bases from J, leaving 4 bases between. CDR3 coding DNA: TGTGCCAGCAGTGAATTTTTCTATGGCTACACCTTC. Translating gives CASSEFFYGYTF.

The V call is TRBV28, the J call TRBJ2-7; 8 bases are shared with TRBD1. Per the germline V gene, CDR1 is MDHEN and CDR2 is SYDVKM. J lost 13 bases, V lost 8 bases, and 16 bases had no gene match. The CDR3 is 13 residues long. In DNA form, the CDR3 reads TGTGCCAGCGGCTTACAGGGGGGCATCGAGCGATACTTC. Encoded protein: CASGLQGGIERYF.

Details on this clone: Here the CDR3 omits its conserved ending phenylalanine or tryptophan, so a read error is the likely source. It is unclear where the CDR3 begins or ends on the DNA, so no DNA is shown, and the CDR3 is as TCRdb lists it. This sequence joins TRBV20-1 and TRBJ2-7; the table names TRBD1, a call not compared with the DNA. From its first to its last residue, the CDR3 has 9 amino acids. CDR1 is DFQATT, CDR2 SNEGSKA, per germline (reference sequence). The CDR3 sequence is CSARRTGWI.

The chain employs TRBV6-5 and TRBJ2-7, with D possibly being TRBD1 (7 bases). The CDR3 contains 16 residues. V lost 2 bases and J lost 3, with 17 bases in between. CDR1 is MNHEY, CDR2 SVGAGI, per germline. The chain's CDR3 is CASSYTTAGGLYEQYF. CDR3 in DNA: TGTGCCAGCAGTTACACGACGGCAGGGGGACTCTACGAGCAGTACTTC.

The chain is built from TRBV7-3 and TRBJ2-1, with D tentatively TRBD2 (5 bases). The CDR3 covers 16 residues. V dropped 3 bases and J dropped 2 bases, with 14 bases sitting between them. Germline V gives CDR1 SGHTA, CDR2 FQGTGA. CDR3 protein: CASSFLPAETYNEQFF. The CDR3 DNA reads TGTGCCAGCAGCTTCCTGCCAGCGGAGACCTACAATGAGCAGTTCTTC.

J is TRBJ1-3 and V is TRBV9; no definite D call. Germline CDR1 SGDLS, CDR2 YYNGEE. The CDR3 spans 17 residues. Between the trimmed V and J ends, which lost 1 base and 0 bases, there was a span of 14 bases. This CDR3 reads CASSVYDRGSSGNTIYF. CDR3 DNA sequence: TGTGCCAGCAGCGTATATGATAGAGGCAGCTCTGGAAACACCATATATTTT.

The CDR3 sequence is CASSRDSSTGELFF. The CDR3 DNA reads TGCGCCAGTTCCCGGGACAGTTCCACCGGGGAGCTGTTTTTT. The chain links TRBV10-1 to TRBJ2-2, with TRBD1 identical over 7 bases. Germline values: CDR1 WNHNN, CDR2 SYGVQD (reference sequence). The trim removed 9 bases at V and 4 bases at J, leaving 8 bases unmatched. The CDR3 contains 14 residues.

This chain connects TRBV5-1 to TRBJ2-1; D may be TRBD1 (6 bases). The CDR3 spans 13 residues. V lost 4 bases to trimming and J lost 5 bases, with 10 bases between them. CDR1 is SGHRS, CDR2 YFSETQ, per germline. The CDR3 here is CASSIGQNNEQFF. The CDR3 DNA is TGCGCCAGCAGCATAGGACAGAACAATGAGCAGTTCTTC.

The chain recombines TRBV7-2 with TRBJ1-1, with D possibly being TRBD1 (6 bases). In germline, CDR1 is SGHTA, CDR2 FQGNSA. V shed 3 bases and J shed 0 bases, with 11 bases lying between them. The CDR3 loop spans 15 amino acids. CDR3 residues: CASSLLGGMNTEAFF. The CDR3 DNA follows: TGTGCCAGCAGCTTGCTGGGGGGCATGAACACTGAAGCTTTCTTT.

The J gene is TRBJ2-3, the V gene TRBV5-1, with D perhaps assigned TRBD1 or TRBD2 (5 bases each). The V and J ends lost 4 bases and 3 bases respectively, with 18 bases between them. In germline, CDR1 is SGHRS, CDR2 YFSETQ. This CDR3 has 16 amino acids. The CDR3 nucleotides read TGCGCCAGCAGCAGCCAGACGACCGAGGGGACAGATACGCAGTATTTT. Translated, it gives CASSSQTTEGTDTQYF. Full variable domain (rest looked up from reference TRBV5-1 and TRBJ2-3): KAGVTQTPRYLIKTRGQQVTLSCSPISGHRSVSWYQQTPGQGLQFLFEYFSETQRNKGNFPGRFSGRQFSNSRSEMNVSTLELGDSALYLCASSSQTTEGTDTQYFGPGTRLTVL.

The V and J genes are TRBV5-5 and TRBJ2-3; no reliable D call. Germline assignment: CDR1 SGHKS and CDR2 YYEKEE (reference sequence). The V end lost 2 bases, the J end lost 6 bases, and 10 bases lay between the germline ends. The CDR3 consists of 13 residues. This chain's CDR3 is CASSLLAPDTQYF. DNA of the CDR3: TGTGCCAGCAGCTTATTGGCACCCGATACGCAGTATTTT.

The chain joins TRBV2 to TRBJ2-5; 7 nucleotides match TRBD2. Germline trimming cut 7 bases from V and 0 bases from J; bases unmatched to any gene: 5. CDR1 is SNHLY and CDR2 is FYNNEI in the germline V gene. This CDR3 region has 14 residues. The CDR3 sequence: CASIGGTYQETQYF. In DNA form, the CDR3 reads TGTGCCAGCATCGGGGGGACGTACCAAGAGACCCAGTACTTC. Combining the CDR3 with reference TRBV2 and TRBJ2-5 gives the whole variable domain EPEVTQTPSHQVTQMGQEVILRCVPISNHLYFYWYRQILGQKVEFLVSFYNNEISEKSEIFDDQFSVERPDGSNFTLKIRSTKLEDSAMYFCASIGGTYQETQYFGPGTRLLVL.

The rearrangement links TRBV6-4 to TRBJ2-2; 9 positions agree with TRBD1. The germline CDR1 and CDR2 sequences are MRHNA and SNTAGT. The V segment lost 11 bases and the J segment 6 bases; nucleotides outside the gene matches: 16. This CDR3 has 16 amino acids. CDR3 nucleotides: TGTGCCGGGACCGCGGCAATACAGGGGGCGCCCGGGGAGCTGTTTTTT. This sequence encodes CAGTAAIQGAPGELFF.

CDR3 residues: CATRTGGNSNQPQHF. The CDR3 DNA follows: TGTGCCACCCGGACAGGAGGCAATAGCAATCAGCCCCAGCATTTT. The chain joins TRBV19 to TRBJ1-5; TRBD1 aligns across 7 bases. Germline CDR1 is LNHDA and CDR2 is SQIVND (reference sequence). The CDR3 loop spans 15 amino acids. The junction had 9 bases not matched to a gene; V was cut back by 10 bases and J by 0 bases.

V usage is TRBV29-1 and J usage is TRBJ2-7; D not resolved. The CDR3 consists of 11 residues. Germline-derived CDR1 and CDR2 are SQVTM and ANQGSEA. CDR3 amino acids: CTTRPAYEQYF. The CDR3 coding sequence is TGCACCACAAGACCGGCTTACGAGCAGTACTTC.

V is TRBV5-1 and J is TRBJ2-1, with 12 bases lining up with TRBD2. CDR1 is SGHRS, CDR2 YFSETQ, per germline. Trimming took 2 bases from V and 5 from J; bases not matched to a gene: 8. CDR3 length equals 17 residues. The CDR3 here is CASSFASGRVYNNEQFF. The DNA for the CDR3 is TGCGCCAGCAGCTTCGCTAGCGGGAGGGTTTACAACAATGAGCAGTTCTTC.

The rearrangement links TRBV5-1 to TRBJ1-3; weak D call: TRBD1 (5 bases). The V end was cut by 1 base, the J end by 2 bases, with 22 bases between. This CDR3 is 19 amino acids long. Germline CDR1 reads SGHRS; CDR2 reads YFSETQ. CDR3 residues: CASSLTTFGAGSPGNTIYF. CDR3 bases: TGCGCCAGCAGCTTGACCACATTTGGGGCCGGGTCACCTGGAAACACCATATATTTT. Supplemented by reference TRBV5-1 and TRBJ1-3, the full variable domain reads KAGVTQTPRYLIKTRGQQVTLSCSPISGHRSVSWYQQTPGQGLQFLFEYFSETQRNKGNFPGRFSGRQFSNSRSEMNVSTLELGDSALYLCASSLTTFGAGSPGNTIYFGEGSWLTVV.

This chain uses TRBV30 with TRBJ2-7; D is uncertain. There are 11 residues in the CDR3. Per germline, CDR1 GTSNPN and CDR2 SVGIG (reference sequence). V was trimmed by 4 bases and J by 2 bases, leaving 6 bases between them. CDR3 DNA sequence: TGTGCCTGGATGTTTGCCTACGAGCAGTACTTC. Protein sequence: CAWMFAYEQYF.

V gene TRBV18 combines with J gene TRBJ1-1, with 7 bases matching TRBD1. After removal of 3 bases from V and 0 bases from J, the junction contained 4 bases not matched to a gene. This CDR3 spans 15 amino acids. Germline loops: CDR1 KGHSH, CDR2 LQKENI. CDR3 sequence: CASSPRGQMNTEAFF. CDR3 sequence (DNA): TGTGCCAGCTCACCGAGGGGACAGATGAACACTGAAGCTTTCTTT.

This chain uses TRBV2 with TRBJ2-3, with TRBD1 as a possible D gene (6 bases). CDR1 and CDR2 from the germline V gene are SNHLY and FYNNEI. This CDR3 has 15 residues. V dropped 6 bases and J dropped 0 bases, with 13 bases sitting between them. The CDR3 DNA reads TGTGCCAGCAGCGTACAGGGCCCGAGCACAGATACGCAGTATTTT. Its translation is CASSVQGPSTDTQYF.

V is TRBV18 and J is TRBJ2-7, with 8 bases aligning to TRBD2. Germline CDR1 and CDR2: KGHSH and LQKENI. The CDR3 contains 15 residues. J was trimmed by 4 bases and V by 4 bases; bases with no gene match: 9. CDR3 amino acids: CASSQVPGGGYEQYF. CDR3 in DNA: TGTGCCAGCTCACAAGTCCCGGGAGGGGGGTACGAGCAGTACTTC. Full variable domain (rest looked up from reference TRBV18 and TRBJ2-7): NAGVMQNPRHLVRRRGQEARLRCSPMKGHSHVYWYRQLPEEGLKFMVYLQKENIIDESGMPKERFSAEFPKEGPSILRIQQVVRGDSAAYFCASSQVPGGGYEQYFGPGTRLTVT.

The chain combines TRBV13 with TRBJ2-1; no definite D call. Germline V gene data show CDR1 as PRHDT and CDR2 as FYEKMQ (reference sequence). Trimming removed 0 bases at V and 8 bases at J, with 17 bases between. This CDR3 is built from 16 residues. Here the CDR3 reads CASSLGPLGTTYEQFF. CDR3 bases: TGTGCCAGCAGCTTAGGGCCTTTAGGTACGACCTATGAGCAGTTCTTC.

The chain links TRBV20-1 to TRBJ2-2, with D unresolved. The CDR3 has 11 amino acids. CDR1 and CDR2 from the germline V gene are DFQATT and SNEGSKA (reference sequence). Trimming shortened V by 2 bases and J by 7 bases, and 5 bases separated the two germline ends. The CDR3 coding sequence is TGCAGTGCTAGATGGGTCGGGGAGCTGTTTTTT. Amino acids: CSARWVGELFF.